The entry below describes one T cell receptor (beta chain). Its antigen is undetermined. The junction departs from germline at one end; a sequencing error may be responsible. Both 60 Vbeta primers and 13 Jbeta primers went into the PCR. Profiled with immunoSEQ multiplex PCR; TCRdb holds only in-frame clones, not every one. The sample has 150,000 to 200,000 clones, around three quarters seen once; the top ten hold 3.1%. This sample stems from a study of cytomegalovirus exposure and HLA in healthy donors. Study-level information: In an earlier analysis, around 120 million unique TCR beta sequences were found from some 200 million T cells. Overall study findings and caveats: TCR association rates varied by HLA locus in a later analysis, with DRB1 highest and HLA-C lowest. As was reported, the HLA-A and HLA-B alleles of most subjects were accurately predicted from TCR beta sequences.

Germline CDR1 SGHNT, CDR2 YYREEE (reference sequence). The CDR3 has 17 amino acids. The sample taken for sequencing was PBMCs. This clonotype was obtained from a middle-aged woman in good health and CMV-seronegative. The chain uses TRBV5-4 and TRBJ1-3, with 9 bases that match TRBD1. The CDR3 nucleotides read TGTGCCAGCAGCAAGGGACAGGGTACAAGCTCTGGAAGCACCATATATTTT. The encoded protein is CASSKGQGTSSGSTIYF.